The rows below give T cell receptor beta chains drawn from one sample of a study of shared clonotypes between healthy human individuals. Only in-frame clones appear in the TCRdb table, and some are missing; sequencing was by immunoSEQ multiplex PCR. Here the sample spans hundreds of thousands of clones, about 80% being singletons. Input material: memory CD4+ T cells sorted from blood. The receptors were gathered from a woman younger than 45 in good health. Each CDR3 is given with its conserved first and last residue. The D gene is left open where the match is weak. The listing skips clone size in some rows; elsewhere it reads once, few, many or a size class.

J,size,D,V,CDR3,DNA
TRBJ2-1,NA,TRBD2,TRBV10-3,CAIGRESYNEQFF,TGTGCCATCGGGCGGGAGTCCTACAATGAGCAGTTCTTC
TRBJ1-2,NA,NA,TRBV6-6,CASSSLSVSGNYGYTF,TGTGCCAGCAGTTCCCTGAGTGTAAGTGGAAACTATGGCTACACCTTC
TRBJ2-5,once,TRBD2,TRBV27,CASSGNGLAEETQYF,TGTGCCAGCAGTGGAAACGGACTAGCGGAAGAGACCCAGTACTTC
TRBJ1-5,once,TRBD1,TRBV28,CATRGPGNQPQHF,TGTGCCACGAGGGGGCCGGGGAATCAGCCCCAGCATTTT
TRBJ2-2,NA,NA,TRBV2,CASSDLGTSNTGELFF,TGTGCCAGCAGTGATTTAGGTACATCGAACACCGGGGAGCTGTTTTTT
TRBJ2-3,NA,NA,TRBV2,CASSRQGGYTDTQYF,TGTGCCAGCAGCCGCCAAGGAGGATACACAGATACGCAGTATTTT
TRBJ1-2,NA,NA,TRBV5-4,CASSQVGSQTTYGYTF,TGTGCCAGCAGCCAAGTAGGTAGTCAGACTACTTATGGCTACACCTTC
TRBJ2-7,NA,NA,TRBV21-1,CAIAFLKGGEVTEQYF,TGTGCCATCGCCTTCCTCAAAGGCGGGGAGGTCACCGAGCAGTACTTC
TRBJ1-2,NA,NA,TRBV7-2,CASSLARTGYTF,TGTGCCAGCAGCTTAGCCAGGACTGGCTACACCTTC
TRBJ2-5,NA,TRBD2,TRBV5-4,CATGGVTQYF,TGTGCCACCGGGGGGGTGACCCAGTACTTC
TRBJ1-5,few,NA,TRBV2,CASSRENSNQPQHF,TGTGCCAGCAGCCGGGAGAATAGCAATCAGCCCCAGCATTTT
TRBJ2-7,many,NA,TRBV5-1,CASSPGHNALEQYF,TGCGCCAGCAGCCCGGGACATAACGCTTTGGAGCAGTACTTC
TRBJ2-1,NA,NA,TRBV2,CASNRDTYSFYNEQFF,TGTGCCAGCAACAGGGACACCTACTCTTTCTACAATGAGCAGTTCTTC
TRBJ2-4,few,NA,TRBV30,CAWTPPRRPKNIQYF,TGTGCCTGGACCCCCCCGCGCCGGCCTAAAAACATTCAGTACTTC
TRBJ1-1,few,NA,TRBV5-4,CASSLDKNTEAFF,TGTGCCAGCAGCTTGGACAAGAACACTGAAGCTTTCTTT
TRBJ2-7,NA,NA,TRBV28,CASSSSATADYEQYF,TGTGCCAGCAGTTCTTCAGCGACGGCCGACTACGAGCAGTACTTC
TRBJ2-1,NA,TRBD2,TRBV28,CASSLGSSGSRYEQFF,TGTGCCAGCAGTTTAGGGTCTAGCGGGAGTCGGTATGAGCAGTTCTTC
TRBJ1-4,once,NA,TRBV18,CASSPVGAFPGRGNEKLFF,TGTGCCAGCTCACCTGTTGGGGCTTTCCCCGGGCGCGGTAATGAAAAACTGTTTTTT
TRBJ2-7,few,TRBD2,TRBV18,CASSSNPGTRGEQYF,TGTGCCAGCTCATCCAACCCCGGGACTAGAGGCGAGCAGTACTTC
TRBJ1-2,NA,NA,TRBV5-6,CASSLVGATYSLYGYTF,TGTGCCAGCAGCTTGGTAGGGGCCACTTATTCGCTCTATGGCTACACCTTC
TRBJ2-7,few,NA,TRBV7-2,CASSPSLIRGTEQYF,TGTGCCAGCAGCCCAAGCCTTATCAGGGGAACGGAGCAGTACTTC
TRBJ1-2,NA,TRBD1,TRBV7-9,CASSPTDRRNYGYTF,TGTGCCAGCAGCCCCACGGACAGGAGGAACTATGGCTACACCTTC
TRBJ1-2,NA,NA,TRBV14,CASSQDKQGSYGYTF,TGTGCCAGCAGCCAAGATAAACAGGGTTCCTATGGCTACACCTTC
TRBJ2-7,NA,NA,TRBV29-1,CSFTKDSYEQYF,TGCAGCTTTACCAAGGACTCCTACGAGCAGTACTTC
TRBJ1-5,NA,NA,TRBV28,CASSTTDGGNQPQHF,TGTGCCAGCAGTACAACGGACGGGGGAAATCAGCCCCAGCATTTT
TRBJ2-1,NA,TRBD2,TRBV2,CASSEDGLVNEQFF,TGTGCCAGCAGTGAAGACGGACTAGTTAATGAGCAGTTCTTC
TRBJ2-1,once,TRBD2,TRBV5-6,CASSLGLAGSAWNEQFF,TGTGCCAGCAGCTTGGGGCTAGCGGGTTCTGCGTGGAATGAGCAGTTCTTC
TRBJ2-7,NA,TRBD2,TRBV19,CASSGWTSGSLTYEQYF,TGTGCCAGTAGTGGATGGACTAGCGGGAGCTTAACCTACGAGCAGTACTTC